A single sample is the source of the 4 T cell receptor beta chains below, sequenced in a study of blood T cell repertoires in COVID-19. Sequencing was performed with immunoSEQ multiplex PCR; in TCRdb, only in-frame clones are kept and a portion is missing. The table shows 100,000 to 150,000 clones, with more than 70% occurring only once. The sequenced sample consisted of peripheral blood. Receptor source: an elderly man with active or convalescent COVID-19.

V gene TRBV6-5 combines with J gene TRBJ2-5; possibly TRBD1 for D (6 bases). The CDR3 spans 14 residues. Trimming took 3 bases from V and 4 from J, leaving 12 bases between them. Germline CDR1 is MNHEY and CDR2 is SVGAGI. The CDR3, as DNA: TGTGCCAGCAGTTATCTGGGGGCGCGAGAGACCCAGTACTTC. It codes for CASSYLGARETQYF.

The genes are TRBV9 and TRBJ1-5; 8 positions match TRBD1. Germline CDR1 is SGDLS and CDR2 is YYNGEE. V trimming: 4 bases; J trimming: 2 bases; junction bases outside the gene matches: 11. There are 17 residues in the CDR3. CDR3 region: CASSSGGTGGGNQPQHF. The DNA of the CDR3 is TGTGCCAGCAGCTCCGGGGGAACAGGGGGAGGCAATCAGCCCCAGCATTTT. Full variable domain (rest looked up from reference TRBV9 and TRBJ1-5): DSGVTQTPKHLITATGQRVTLRCSPRSGDLSVYWYQQSLDQGLQFLIQYYNGEERAKGNILERFSAQQFPDLHSELNLSSLELGDSALYFCASSSGGTGGGNQPQHFGDGTRLSIL.

The chain has TRBV6-5 and TRBJ1-1, with D uncertain. From germline, CDR1 is MNHEY and CDR2 SVGAGI. V was cut by 6 bases and J by 0 bases, with 5 bases left in between. This CDR3 spans 12 amino acids. CDR3 region: CASRQMNTEAFF. The CDR3 DNA is TGTGCCAGCAGGCAGATGAACACTGAAGCTTTCTTT.

The chain links TRBV5-1 to TRBJ2-1; 15 bases line up with TRBD2. Germline V lookup: CDR1 SGHRS, CDR2 YFSETQ. V lost 4 bases, J lost 0 bases, and 11 bases stayed unmatched. The CDR3 covers 20 residues. The CDR3 loop reads CASSAHGTSGGLSSYNEQFF. DNA for the CDR3: TGCGCCAGCAGCGCCCATGGGACTAGCGGGGGGTTAAGCTCCTACAATGAGCAGTTCTTC.